The 24 T cell receptor beta chains reported below all come from one sample, sequenced in a study of blood T cell repertoires in COVID-19. Profiling relied on immunoSEQ multiplex PCR, and the TCRdb table lists in-frame clones only, not all of them. The sample lists about 200,000 clones; over 80% were seen once. The specimen sequenced was peripheral blood. The source of these receptors is a man aged 55 to 70 with COVID-19, enrolled during active disease.

This clone was found a few times. The chain is built from TRBV3-1 (or the pseudogene TRBV3-2) and TRBJ2-6, with D tentatively TRBD1 (5 bases). The ends were cut back, 1 base at V and 0 bases at J, with 13 bases in the middle. The length of the CDR3 is 18 residues. Germline V lookup: CDR1 LGHDT, CDR2 YNNKEL (reference sequence). This chain's CDR3 is CASSQVGREPSGANVLTF. The DNA of the CDR3 is TGTGCCAGCAGCCAAGTCGGCAGGGAACCCTCTGGGGCCAACGTCCTGACTTTC.

CDR3 coding DNA: TGTGCCAGCAGGACAGAACATGGGCCCCAGCATTTT. Its translation: CASRTEHGPQHF. The chain couples TRBV12-3 or TRBV12-4 to TRBJ1-5; D possibly corresponds to TRBD1 (5 bases). This CDR3 region has 12 residues. Deletions cut 6 bases from V and 9 bases from J, with 12 bases between.

The chain links TRBV2 to TRBJ1-5; D uncertain. The CDR3 consists of 15 residues. The germline gives CDR1 SNHLY, CDR2 FYNNEI. The V end was cut by 6 bases, the J end by 2 bases, with 14 bases between. CDR3 bases: TGTGCCAGCAGGCTCACAGCAGTGGGCAATCAGCCCCAGCATTTT. This gives the protein CASRLTAVGNQPQHF. The entire variable domain, with the rest obtained from reference TRBV2 and TRBJ1-5, is as follows: EPEVTQTPSHQVTQMGQEVILRCVPISNHLYFYWYRQILGQKVEFLVSFYNNEISEKSEIFDDQFSVERPDGSNFTLKIRSTKLEDSAMYFCASRLTAVGNQPQHFGDGTRLSIL.

The V call is TRBV5-1, the J call TRBJ2-4; tentatively, D is TRBD2 (6 bases). The V end was cut by 4 bases, the J end by 0 bases, with 11 bases between. This CDR3 contains 15 residues. The germline V gene encodes CDR1 SGHRS and CDR2 YFSETQ. CDR3 sequence: CASSQAGTAKNIQYF. Here the CDR3 DNA reads TGCGCCAGCAGCCAAGCGGGTACAGCCAAAAACATTCAGTACTTC.

V gene TRBV28 combines with J gene TRBJ2-1, with 10 bases lining up with TRBD2. Germline V gene data show CDR1 as MDHEN and CDR2 as SYDVKM. Losses at the gene ends were 6 bases for V and 7 bases for J; bases not matched to a gene: 3. This CDR3 spans 13 amino acids. The CDR3 loop is CASRLAGQNEQFF. CDR3 sequence (DNA): TGTGCCAGCAGACTAGCGGGGCAAAATGAGCAGTTCTTC.

The chain couples TRBV4-2 to TRBJ1-4; D may be TRBD1 (5 bases). Trimming took 1 base from V and 7 from J, leaving 13 bases between them. Germline V gene data show CDR1 as LGHNA and CDR2 as YNFKEQ. This CDR3 comprises 15 residues. CDR3 region: CASSQGVAGGEKLFF. The DNA of the CDR3 is TGTGCCAGCAGCCAAGGGGTCGCCGGGGGTGAAAAACTGTTTTTT.

The chain combines TRBV12-3 or TRBV12-4 with TRBJ2-5, with TRBD2 matching over 8 bases. The J segment lost 4 bases and the V segment lost 7 bases, leaving 5 bases of the junction unmatched. The length of the CDR3 is 13 residues. CDR3 amino acids: CASNSGVSETQYF. CDR3 bases: TGTGCCAGCAATAGCGGGGTTTCAGAGACCCAGTACTTC.

V is TRBV6-5 and J is TRBJ2-7; 8 nucleotides line up with TRBD1. The CDR3 spans 15 residues. Losses at the gene ends were 6 bases for V and 1 base for J; bases not matched to a gene: 8. CDR1 is MNHEY and CDR2 is SVGAGI in the germline V gene. Here the CDR3 reads CASRQAGTGSYEQYF. The CDR3 DNA sequence: TGTGCCAGCAGGCAGGCCGGGACAGGTTCCTACGAGCAGTACTTC.

The rearrangement links TRBV27 to TRBJ1-1; 11 bases map to TRBD1. CDR3 size: 15 residues. Looked up from germline, CDR1 is MNHEY and CDR2 is SMNVEV (reference sequence). The V and J ends lost 5 bases and 5 bases, in that order; junction bases with no gene match: 7. CDR3 sequence: CASSPPDRGQTEAFF. CDR3 nucleotides: TGTGCCAGCAGTCCACCGGACAGGGGGCAAACTGAAGCTTTCTTT.

The rearrangement uses TRBV3-1 (or the pseudogene TRBV3-2) and TRBJ1-2; D remains unclear. CDR1 LGHDT and CDR2 YNNKEL come from the germline V gene (reference sequence). Trimming removed 0 bases from V and 4 bases from J, with 12 bases in between. The CDR3 totals 15 residues. The CDR3 nucleotides read TGTGCCAGCAGCCAAGAAGGCGGCCGTGGCTATGGCTACACCTTC. This translates into CASSQEGGRGYGYTF.

This clone was seen once. The CDR3 DNA reads TGTGCCAGCTCACCCCGGGGTGCAGACTCTGGAAACACCATATATTTT. This encodes CASSPRGADSGNTIYF. This sequence joins TRBV18 and TRBJ1-3; D is uncertain. This CDR3 spans 16 amino acids. Germline assignment: CDR1 KGHSH and CDR2 LQKENI. V was trimmed by 3 bases and J by 0 bases, leaving 12 bases between them.

The chain carries TRBV6-5 and TRBJ1-3; 9 nucleotides agree with TRBD1. The CDR3 totals 15 residues. With V trimmed by 4 bases and J by 4 bases, 5 bases remained unmatched. Per germline, CDR1 MNHEY and CDR2 SVGAGI. This CDR3 is CASSSGTGWGNTIYF. In DNA form, the CDR3 reads TGTGCCAGCAGTTCCGGGACAGGGTGGGGAAACACCATATATTTT.

V usage is TRBV7-9 and J usage is TRBJ1-1; 7 bases agree with TRBD1. Germline trimming cut 3 bases from V and 1 base from J; bases unmatched to any gene: 14. The CDR3 is 18 residues long. Germline CDR1 and CDR2: SEHNR and FQNEAQ (reference sequence). The CDR3 coding sequence is TGTGCCAGCAGCTTTTGGGGCTCTCCGGGACAGAAGAACACTGAAGCTTTCTTT. Its protein product is CASSFWGSPGQKNTEAFF.

The V and J genes are TRBV6-1 and TRBJ2-7; TRBD2 is a possible D gene (6 bases). The CDR3 is made up of 16 amino acids. Trimming left V 0 bases short and J 2 bases short, with 14 bases between. Germline V gives CDR1 MNHNS, CDR2 SASEGT. The CDR3: CASSEAPPPGAYEQYF. CDR3 DNA sequence: TGTGCCAGCAGTGAAGCCCCCCCACCGGGGGCCTACGAGCAGTACTTC.

The chain links TRBV28 to TRBJ1-4; a weak D match, TRBD1 (6 bases). The CDR3 runs 17 residues. Trimming removed 6 bases from V and 5 bases from J, with 22 bases in between. Germline CDR1 is MDHEN and CDR2 is SYDVKM. The CDR3 DNA is TGTGCCAGCAGCCTACCCTTCGTAGGGGGGGCAAATGAAAAACTGTTTTTT. Its protein is CASSLPFVGGANEKLFF.

This chain joins TRBV11-3 and TRBJ2-2; a possible D gene is TRBD1 (5 bases). This CDR3 spans 14 amino acids. Germline CDR1 SGHNT, CDR2 YENEEA. V gave up 4 bases and J gave up 1 base, with 7 bases separating them. The CDR3: CASSSGLNTGELFF. The CDR3 nucleotides are TGTGCCAGCAGCTCAGGGCTGAACACCGGGGAGCTGTTTTTT.

This CDR3 reads CANSQGWTYEQYF. In DNA form, the CDR3 reads TGTGCCAACTCACAGGGGTGGACCTACGAGCAGTACTTC. The V call is TRBV2, the J call TRBJ2-7; 7 nucleotides align to TRBD1. The CDR3 is 13 amino acids. Germline CDR1 and CDR2: SNHLY and FYNNEI. Trimming removed 10 bases from V and 2 bases from J; junction bases left unmatched: 8.

This chain connects TRBV19 to TRBJ2-5; 7 positions agree with TRBD1. Germline trimming cut 0 bases from V and 2 bases from J; bases unmatched to any gene: 6. Germline-derived CDR1 and CDR2 are LNHDA and SQIVND (reference sequence). The CDR3 has 16 residues. In DNA form, the CDR3 reads TGTGCCAGTAGTATAGAAAGGAGACAGGGACAAGAGACCCAGTACTTC. This sequence encodes CASSIERRQGQETQYF.

CDR3 bases: TGTGCCAGCAGTCTTCAAACAGAGAACACTGAAGCTTTCTTT. This translates into CASSLQTENTEAFF. J is TRBJ1-1 and V is TRBV2; D not resolved. The CDR3 contains 14 residues. V dropped 5 bases and J dropped 1 base, with 11 bases sitting between them. CDR1 SNHLY and CDR2 FYNNEI come from the germline V gene.

The gene calls are TRBV29-1 and TRBJ2-7; 10 bases map to TRBD1. Losses at the gene ends were 8 bases for V and 2 bases for J; bases not matched to a gene: 6. This CDR3 has 13 amino acids. Per germline, CDR1 SQVTM and CDR2 ANQGSEA. The CDR3, as DNA: TGCAGCATTTTCGGACAGGGGGCCTACGAGCAGTACTTC. Translating gives CSIFGQGAYEQYF.

CDR3 loop: CASSLRVAHGETQYF. CDR3 nucleotides: TGTGCCAGCAGCTTACGGGTGGCACATGGTGAGACCCAGTACTTC. The J gene is TRBJ2-5, the V gene TRBV13, with unresolved D. The CDR3 sequence is 15 residues long. V lost 2 bases and J 5 bases, leaving 15 bases between the germline ends. The germline CDR1 and CDR2 sequences are PRHDT and FYEKMQ (reference sequence). Filled out from reference TRBV13 and TRBJ2-5, the complete variable domain reads AAGVIQSPRHLIKEKRETATLKCYPIPRHDTVYWYQQGPGQDPQFLISFYEKMQSDKGSIPDRFSAQQFSDYHSELNMSSLELGDSALYFCASSLRVAHGETQYFGPGTRLLVL.

This clone was counted a single time. The chain uses TRBV18 and TRBJ1-3; weak D call: TRBD1 (6 bases). The V end lost 0 bases, the J end lost 0 bases, and 6 bases lay between the germline ends. Germline-derived CDR1 and CDR2 are KGHSH and LQKENI. This CDR3 has 15 residues. CDR3 coding DNA: TGTGCCAGCTCACCACCCAGGGGCTCTGGAAACACCATATATTTT. The encoded protein is CASSPPRGSGNTIYF. Combining the CDR3 with reference TRBV18 and TRBJ1-3 gives the whole variable domain NAGVMQNPRHLVRRRGQEARLRCSPMKGHSHVYWYRQLPEEGLKFMVYLQKENIIDESGMPKERFSAEFPKEGPSILRIQQVVRGDSAAYFCASSPPRGSGNTIYFGEGSWLTVV.

This clone has just a few counts. The rearrangement joins TRBV6-4 to TRBJ2-1, with 7 bases identical to TRBD2. Germline V gene data show CDR1 as MRHNA and CDR2 as SNTAGT. V was clipped by 3 bases and J by 9 bases; unmatched bases: 17. The CDR3 is made up of 17 amino acids. CDR3 DNA sequence: TGTGCCAGCAGTGAGGGACCCAGCGGGGCTCGCCGACGTGAGCAGTTCTTC. It translates to CASSEGPSGARRREQFF.

V usage is TRBV18 and J usage is TRBJ1-2, with 7 bases matching TRBD1. This CDR3 is 16 amino acids long. V lost 3 bases, J lost 0 bases, and 7 bases stayed unmatched. Germline CDR1 reads KGHSH; CDR2 reads LQKENI. The DNA of the CDR3 is TGTGCCAGCTCACCCTTTCAAGGGACAGCTAACTATGGCTACACCTTC. Its protein product is CASSPFQGTANYGYTF.